This TCR beta chain was retrieved from a study of cytomegalovirus exposure and HLA in healthy donors (dated by TCRdb to the late 2010s). Background on the whole study: In an earlier analysis of under 600 of the donors, around 300 Gb of sequence data and 90 million to 120 million unique TCR beta sequences from roughly 200 million T cells were reported. An early release covering 550 to 650 HLA-typed donors comprised 250 to 350 gigabases of sequencing data and tens of millions of unique TCR sequences. Of the approximately 400 genotyped donors, less than 90% were placed in the genetic ancestry cluster associated with self-reported Caucasian donors. The study aimed to test whether cataloging public T cell receptors could reveal signatures of past pathogen exposure. The T cell repertoires of 666 subjects were profiled by immunosequencing and related to cytomegalovirus serostatus. In addition to the first cohort of hundreds of subjects, a separate validation cohort of 120 different subjects was used. To predict cytomegalovirus infection status, the study brought together high-throughput TCR immunosequencing, statistical association of individual TCRs with disease status, and machine learning. To study patterns of TCR occurrence, a later analysis re-analyzed previously published TCR beta repertoires from 666 donors and added high-resolution HLA genotyping. The later analysis used no new phenotypic data to find candidate immune exposures, relying instead on TCR beta sequences and their occurrence across donors. An earlier analysis of some 600 of the donors applied high-throughput TCR beta sequencing to assess whether each TCR beta V gene segment acted as functional or pseudogenic. Alongside the repertoire data, information on donor age, sex, ethnicity and CMV serostatus was compiled. A later genetic analysis took genome-wide SNP genotypes for about 65% of the roughly 670 donors and used that subset as a discovery cohort. All discovery cohort repertoires had been generated using a single sequencing platform. Class I and class II HLA loci were covered by the typing at four-digit resolution. Typing coverage varied by locus: about 620-640 donors for A, B, C, DRB1 and DQB1; more than 500 for DQA1; 600 to 610 for DPA1; more than 450 for DPB1. Because of strong linkage in the cohort, a handful of DR-DQ haplotypes were treated as single units for association and clustering. Across 300 to 500 genotyped donors of the cohort, an average of roughly 200,000 unique TCR beta nucleotide sequences per donor were sequenced, and approximately 19% of those sequences were non-productive.

The trim is 5 bases for V and 7 bases for J, with a gap of 15 bases between the germline ends. From the cysteine up to the phenylalanine, the CDR3 has a length of 13 residues. Of the read, only the CDR3 DNA is kept; its 39 bases are in frame from base 1. CDR1 and CDR2, looked up from the germline V gene (reference sequence), are MNHEY and SMNVEV. Library method: the immunoSEQ multiplex PCR assay. For the multiplex PCR, a mixture combining 60 forward primers for TCR Vbeta segments and 13 reverse primers for TCR Jbeta segments was used. The CDR3 region of rearranged TCR beta genes was amplified from genomic DNA with a multiplex PCR assay. The amplified TCR beta libraries were sequenced on the Illumina HiSeq System as 87-base-pair reads. Under the source paper's analysis protocol: A later analysis counted tens of millions of unique TCR beta chains across the 650 to 800 repertoires, and some 12 million of these chains were shared by at least two donors. Raw reads were error-corrected and collapsed into unique sequences with a nearest-neighbor algorithm that merged closely related sequences to remove PCR and sequencing errors. Alignment of CDR3 sequences to IMGT reference sequences was used to assign V, D and J gene segments. For a sequence to be retained, at least a six-nucleotide match to both a V gene segment and a J gene segment was required. Rearrangements were called productive when the CDR3 lacked stop codons and stayed in frame with V and J; all others were non-productive. Following IMGT convention, CDR3 was defined as the stretch from the second conserved V-encoded cysteine to the conserved J-encoded phenylalanine. The earlier analysis of roughly 590 of the donors excluded sequences that lacked an unambiguous match to a single V gene segment. An earlier analysis of just under 600 of the donors called V segments functional above 56.7% productive rearrangements and segregating when the between-donor standard deviation exceeded 5%. To diagnose cytomegalovirus status from the catalog of TCR beta chain sequences, a statistical classification framework was built. A later analysis assigned V and J genes by comparing TCR nucleotide sequences with IMGT/GENE-DB human TR gene sequences. A later analysis assigned CDR3 sequences and most-parsimonious VDJ recombination scenarios with the TCRdist pipeline. In a later analysis, each TCR beta chain was defined by its CDR3 amino acid sequence together with its V-gene family, and reads without a unique V-gene family were excluded. In a later analysis, approximately 640 highly shared, low-generation-probability nucleotide sequences were removed to address suspected cross-contamination and a sequencing artifact. In a later analysis, a clonal expansion index for each public chain was calculated from normalized within-repertoire ranks of inferred template counts. In a later analysis, generation probabilities were computed with a VDJ recombination model fitted to out-of-frame rearrangements, and the resulting probabilities were checked against IGoR. A later analysis scored TCR-TCR, TCR-HLA and TCR-CMV co-occurrence with hypergeometric tests, applying a repertoire-size bias correction to TCR pairs. False discovery rates were estimated in a later analysis by permuting HLA or CMV assignments 20 times. In a later analysis, co-occurring TCRs were grouped with DBSCAN, and TCRdist sequence similarity was added when clustering was performed within HLA-allele-positive subsets. For co-occurrence clustering, repertoires with fewer than 30,000 or more than 120,000 public chains were excluded, along with a handful of repertoires with anomalous nucleotide sharing. Held by TCRdb, this immuneACCESS table contains in-frame sequences only and omits some clones. Under half of the omission traces to an unresolved V gene where checked; the cause of the rest is unknown. That table gives V, J and clone size, and the DNA gave D and trimming. The sample profile shows under 150,000 clones; 60% to 85% of them were found once. The biggest ten clones account for around 3.7% of the sample.

About this clone: There is no known antigen for this receptor. Qualities for individual bases were not recorded, and no much larger clone is one base off.

What the authors observed across the whole study: In a later analysis, HLA-associated TCR beta chains showed more clonal expansion and lower generation probabilities than non-associated chains that were equally common. A group of highly shared sequence variants was considered likely to be a technical artifact of the sequencing pipeline. In a later analysis, around 17,000 TCR beta sequences were associated with specific HLA alleles at a false discovery rate of 0.05. An earlier analysis of some 590 of the donors showed that most TCR beta V segments appeared in productive rearrangements either about 87% or about 30% of the time, which broadly matched IMGT annotations. A later genetic analysis associated a missense DCLRE1C variant with V-gene and J-gene trimming of TCR beta chains, and an independent cohort replicated the association. A further reported finding was that TCR beta sequences accurately predicted the HLA-A and HLA-B alleles for most subjects in the first cohort. The classifier was reported to diagnose cytomegalovirus status with high specificity and sensitivity in both the original and validation cohorts. It was suggested by the authors that the approach could potentially be generalized to other disease states and immunological phenotypes. A later analysis found that most CMV-associated TCR beta chains appeared HLA-restricted, with HLA associations seemingly driven largely by CMV exposure. The study listed approximately 150 TCR beta chains as associated with cytomegalovirus. Strong co-occurrence of HLA alleles, especially DR and DQ, made assigning TCR associations to individual alleles difficult. According to a later genetic analysis, donors in an Asian-associated ancestry cluster had fewer N-insertions in productive TCRs than the approximately 670-donor mean. In vitro tests confirmed that a few of the cytomegalovirus-associated TCR beta chains recognize cytomegalovirus antigens. The cohort was sequenced for TCR beta chains only, and without alpha or paired-chain data the features that could be detected were limited. Sequencing depth was assumed to be roughly uniform across donors in the presence/absence analyses, though that assumption may not hold. Some IMGT-functional V segments, including TRBV6-2 and TRBV6-3, could not be told apart with the 87-base-pair reads, so those segments were excluded. While some public TCRs were present in many individuals, most TCR sequences turned up only very rarely across donors. A later analysis found that TCR association rates varied across HLA loci, with DRB1 alleles showing the most associated TCRs and HLA-C alleles the fewest. A later analysis reported that several top co-occurrence clusters appeared linked to parvovirus B19, influenza, CMV and Epstein-Barr virus. Correlated functional status among segregating V segments might be attributable to linkage disequilibrium, but an unknown experimental factor could not be ruled out. Because some donors lacked HLA typing at each locus, the association tests relied only on the typed subset. The earlier analysis of 587 of the donors excluded approximately 17 rarely observed V segments, including chromosome 9 orphons, because counts were too low. For the cohort, immune exposure information was limited to CMV serostatus.

In total, 500 to 700 healthy bone marrow donors made up the cohort. At the time of sampling, all cohort members were nominally healthy, though unrecorded immune exposures were likely present. The donor tested CMV seronegative and was one of the 352 seronegative cohort members. A peripheral blood sample was provided by each donor, and peripheral blood mononuclear cells were used for TCR beta sequencing. The Qiagen DNeasy Blood Extraction Kit was used to extract genomic DNA from the blood cell samples. What was sequenced was PBMCs. The chain employs TRBV27 and TRBJ2-7; a weak D assignment points to TRBD1 (6 bases agree). This receptor was identified in a man aged 18-30 years in good health and CMV-seronegative. The nucleotide sequence is TGTGCCAGCAGTCTAAATGACCAGGGGGAGCAGTACTTC. The resulting protein is CASSLNDQGEQYF.